A selection of T cell receptor beta chains follows, all from one sample in a study of T cells in Graves' hyperthyroidism and ophthalmopathy. TCRdb independently ran MiXCR on the multiplex PCR reads; one entry per CDR3 protein. The table has fewer than 400,000 distinct CDR3 sequences, over 13% seen once. Sequencing was done on a sample of blood. The receptor source for this set is a man over 45 with Graves' ophthalmopathy. The CDR3 runs from the conserved cysteine through the conserved F or W. D genes are given only for firm matches. Expanded clones are given a class, and other clones once, few, many or no size at all.

TRBJ2-1 | TRBD2 | TRBV2 | few | CASITGTRPYNEQFF | TGTGCCAGCATCACCGGGACTAGGCCCTACAATGAGCAGTTCTTC
TRBJ2-2 | TRBD1 | TRBV12-3/TRBV12-4 | many | CASTKGQHTGELFF | TGTGCCAGCACTAAGGGACAGCACACCGGGGAGCTGTTTTTT
TRBJ2-5 | TRBD2 | TRBV24-1 | many | CATSEGRTSGDQETQYF | TGTGCCACCAGTGAAGGGAGGACTAGCGGTGACCAAGAGACCCAGTACTTC
TRBJ2-1 | TRBD2 | TRBV6-1 | few | CASSPATSGARESSYNEQFF | TGTGCCAGCAGTCCAGCGACTAGCGGGGCGCGGGAAAGCTCCTACAATGAGCAGTTCTTC
TRBJ1-1 | . | TRBV27 | many | CASSLTSMNTEAFF | TGTGCCAGCAGTTTAACCAGCATGAACACTGAAGCTTTCTTT
TRBJ2-7 | . | TRBV6-1 | many | CASSESLGWQSYEQYF | TGTGCCAGCAGTGAGTCCTTGGGATGGCAATCCTACGAGCAGTACTTC
TRBJ2-7 | . | TRBV27 | many | CASSLSGTDPYEQYF | TGTGCCAGCAGTTTATCGGGGACGGATCCCTACGAGCAGTACTTC
TRBJ1-5 | . | TRBV18 | many | CASSLRAGISNQPQHF | TGTGCCAGCTCACTAAGGGCAGGAATTAGCAATCAGCCCCAGCATTTT
TRBJ2-1 | TRBD2 | TRBV11-1 | many | CASSLTGGTYNEQFF | TGTGCCAGCAGCTTAACGGGAGGAACCTACAATGAGCAGTTCTTC
TRBJ2-5 | TRBD2 | TRBV3-1 | . | CASSQAGWGLAGGETQYF | TGTGCCAGCAGCCAAGCTGGCTGGGGACTAGCGGGAGGAGAGACCCAGTACTTC
TRBJ2-1 | TRBD1 | TRBV19 | . | CASSLTPGQGDNEQFF | TGTGCCAGTAGTCTAACCCCGGGACAGGGGGACAATGAGCAGTTCTTC
TRBJ2-5 | . | TRBV11-2 | many | CASSLVGHYNLETQYF | TGTGCCAGCAGCTTAGTGGGACATTATAACCTTGAGACCCAGTACTTC
TRBJ1-2 | . | TRBV5-5 | . | CASTRDLGISQGYTF | TGTGCCAGCACCCGAGATCTCGGGATCTCACAGGGCTACACCTTC
TRBJ2-2 | TRBD1 | TRBV12-3/TRBV12-4 | many | CASTLAGTGNTGELFF | TGTGCCAGCACCCTAGCCGGGACAGGGAACACCGGGGAGCTGTTTTTT
TRBJ2-7 | TRBD2 | TRBV12-3/TRBV12-4 | many | CASSFGLAGSYEQYF | TGTGCCAGCAGTTTCGGACTAGCGGGTTCCTACGAGCAGTACTTC
TRBJ2-1 | TRBD2 | TRBV27 | many | CASSLAPGLAGDEQFF | TGTGCCAGCAGTTTGGCTCCGGGACTAGCGGGAGATGAGCAGTTCTTC
TRBJ2-7 | . | TRBV20-1 | few | CSARVPNLYEQYF | TGCAGTGCTAGAGTTCCGAACCTCTACGAGCAGTACTTC
TRBJ1-4 | . | TRBV5-6 | . | CASSLGPRPGGEKLFF | TGTGCCAGCAGCTTGGGACCCCGCCCGGGCGGTGAAAAACTGTTTTTT
TRBJ2-3 | TRBD1 | TRBV7-9 | few | CALIPGTEYSQYF | TGTGCTCTCATTCCCGGGACAGAGTACTCGCAGTATTTT
TRBJ2-1 | TRBD2 | TRBV2 | many | CASMWTSGNYNEQFF | TGTGCCAGCATGTGGACTAGCGGGAACTACAATGAGCAGTTCTTC
TRBJ2-3 | . | TRBV12-3/TRBV12-4 | . | CASSTGSDTQYF | TGTGCCAGCAGTACAGGGTCAGATACGCAGTATTTT
TRBJ2-3 | TRBD2 | TRBV20-1 | . | CSAIGLAGGPYTQYF | TGCAGTGCTATAGGACTAGCGGGAGGGCCATATACGCAGTATTTT
TRBJ2-7 | TRBD2 | TRBV30 | many | CAWRSGLAGEYEQYF | TGTGCCTGGAGGTCGGGACTAGCGGGAGAATACGAGCAGTACTTC
TRBJ1-5 | TRBD1 | TRBV28 | many | CASTGPGTGINSNQPQHF | TGTGCCAGCACTGGTCCCGGGACAGGGATTAATAGCAATCAGCCCCAGCATTTT
TRBJ2-7 | . | TRBV5-1 | few | CASSLTEGYEQYF | TGTGCCAGCAGTTTGACAGAGGGCTACGAGCAGTACTTC
TRBJ1-4 | . | TRBV6-1 | few | CASMRMWVPGEKLFF | TGTGCCAGCATGCGAATGTGGGTTCCGGGTGAAAAACTGTTTTTT
TRBJ2-2 | . | TRBV20-1 | many | CSAPRTANTGELFF | TGCAGTGCGCCTCGGACAGCGAACACCGGGGAGCTGTTTTTT
TRBJ2-5 | . | TRBV4-1 | few | CASSQGLGQETQYF | TGCGCCAGCAGCCAAGGGTTGGGGCAAGAGACCCAGTACTTC
TRBJ1-2 | . | TRBV7-2 | many | CASSFDSPTLYGYTF | TGTGCCAGCAGCTTCGACAGCCCGACCCTCTATGGCTACACCTTC
TRBJ2-1 | TRBD2 | TRBV3-1 | many | CASSPSGSYNEQFF | TGTGCCAGCAGCCCTAGCGGGAGCTACAATGAGCAGTTCTTC
TRBJ2-1 | TRBD2 | TRBV20-1 | many | CSASGGAYNEQFF | TGCAGTGCGAGCGGGGGAGCCTACAATGAGCAGTTCTTC
TRBJ1-4 | . | TRBV2 | few | CAWSGGAVEKLFF | TGTGCCTGGAGTGGGGGGGCTGTTGAAAAACTGTTTTTT
TRBJ1-1 | . | TRBV6-1 | . | CASSSVGEAFF | TGTGCCAGCAGCTCCGTAGGGGAAGCTTTCTTT
TRBJ2-2 | . | TRBV10-1 | few | CASSERHTGELFF | TGCGCCAGCAGTGAGAGGCACACCGGGGAGCTGTTTTTT
TRBJ2-3 | TRBD2 | TRBV10-3 | many | CAISGMTSGGTDTQYF | TGTGCCATCAGTGGAATGACTAGCGGAGGCACAGATACGCAGTATTTT
TRBJ2-7 | TRBD2 | TRBV20-1 | many | CSARIGLAGEGEQYF | TGCAGTGCTCGAATAGGACTAGCGGGAGAGGGCGAGCAGTACTTC